One sample yielded the 15 T cell receptor beta chains listed below, sequenced in a study of T cell responses to AZD1222 COVID-19 vaccine. The method was immunoSEQ multiplex PCR; TCRdb's version includes in-frame clones alone and lacks a portion of them. The profile shows 150,000 to 200,000 clones, around 93% of them singletons. The source was peripheral blood, collected on day 0 of AZD1222 vaccination. The source is an adult in good health.

In its sample, this clone was seen a few times. The V gene is TRBV11-1, the J gene TRBJ2-3; 8 bases map to TRBD2. V lost 1 base to trimming and J lost 6 bases; unmatched junction nucleotides: 6. CDR3 length: 15 amino acids. The germline V gene encodes CDR1 SGHAT and CDR2 FQDESV (reference sequence). CDR3 protein: CASSLGNRLADTQYF. The CDR3 DNA reads TGTGCCAGCAGCTTAGGCAATAGACTAGCGGATACGCAGTATTTT.

The gene calls are TRBV3-1 (or the pseudogene TRBV3-2) and TRBJ2-7; 12 bases are a match to TRBD2. The V gene's germline CDR1 is LGHDT and CDR2 YNNKEL (reference sequence). The CDR3 covers 15 residues. The V gene end was trimmed by 4 bases and the J gene end by 7 bases; junction bases not matched to a gene: 8. The CDR3 here is CASSLLTSGSSEQYF. CDR3 DNA sequence: TGTGCCAGCAGCCTTTTGACTAGCGGGAGTAGTGAGCAGTACTTC.

The gene calls are TRBV5-1 and TRBJ1-3, with a possible D match to TRBD1 (6 bases). The V end was cut by 3 bases, the J end by 1 base, with 23 bases between. The CDR3 length is 19 residues. Per the germline V gene, CDR1 is SGHRS and CDR2 is YFSETQ. Here the CDR3 DNA reads TGCGCCAGCAGCTCCTACAGGGTAGATATCGGTTCTTCTGGAAACACCATATATTTT. Amino acid sequence: CASSSYRVDIGSSGNTIYF.

The CDR3 loop is CASTYTGLEAFF. In DNA, the CDR3 is TGTGCCAGCACCTATACCGGGCTCGAAGCTTTCTTT. The chain recombines TRBV11-2 with TRBJ1-1; D gene ambiguous. This CDR3 is built from 12 residues. Trimming cost V 7 bases and J 8 bases, with 14 bases left between them. CDR1 and CDR2 (germline): SGHAT, FQNNGV.

This clone was seen only once. V is TRBV3-1 (or the pseudogene TRBV3-2) and J is TRBJ1-1; TRBD1 might be the D (6 bases). Germline CDR1 is LGHDT and CDR2 is YNNKEL (reference sequence). The V end was cut by 0 bases, the J end by 11 bases, with 19 bases between. The CDR3 is 15 amino acids. CDR3: CASSQDFRGISQAFF. In DNA, the CDR3 is TGTGCCAGCAGCCAAGATTTCAGGGGCATTTCGCAGGCTTTCTTT.

In DNA, the CDR3 is TGTGCCAGCAGTTATGATTGGACACAAGCTAGTCCCACAGATACGCAGTATTTT. It yields the protein CASSYDWTQASPTDTQYF. V usage is TRBV6-2 or TRBV6-3 and J usage is TRBJ2-3, with a possible D match to TRBD1 (5 bases). V was shortened by 3 bases and J by 2 bases, with 21 bases between the two germline ends. Germline CDR1 is MNHEY and CDR2 is SVGEGT. This CDR3 region has 18 residues.

The rearrangement joins TRBV24-1 to TRBJ2-5; D is perhaps TRBD1 (6 bases). V dropped 2 bases and J dropped 2 bases, with 17 bases sitting between them. The CDR3 has 17 residues. Germline CDR1 is KGHDR and CDR2 is SFDVKD. The CDR3 loop reads CATSDSRGPQGQETQYF. CDR3 bases: TGTGCCACCAGTGATTCCCGAGGGCCCCAGGGGCAAGAGACCCAGTACTTC.

This clone showed up just once. V is TRBV12-3 or TRBV12-4 and J is TRBJ2-7, with D possibly TRBD2 on 6 matching bases. CDR3 length equals 12 residues. The V gene lost 10 bases and the J gene lost 6 bases, with 16 bases spanning the gap. CDR3 DNA sequence: TGTGCCACTAGCCAGGGAGGCGGCGAGCAGTACTTC. This gives the protein CATSQGGGEQYF.

V is TRBV19 and J is TRBJ2-1; D might be TRBD2 (6 bases). Germline lookup yields CDR1 LNHDA and CDR2 SQIVND (reference sequence). V was pared by 4 bases and J by 1 base, with 11 bases between. This CDR3 comprises 15 residues. CDR3 DNA: TGTGCCAGTAGTAAGGTGCTAGCGTCCTACAATGAGCAGTTCTTC. It encodes CASSKVLASYNEQFF.

This clone was detected once. The chain joins TRBV28 to TRBJ1-4; D is ambiguous. CDR3 length equals 14 residues. Trimming removed 6 bases at V and 7 bases at J, with 15 bases between. Germline assignment: CDR1 MDHEN and CDR2 SYDVKM. CDR3 nucleotides: TGTGCCAGCAGAGGTGCCGGTGCGAGTGAAAAACTGTTTTTT. Protein: CASRGAGASEKLFF.

The chain recombines TRBV3-1 (or the pseudogene TRBV3-2) with TRBJ2-3; TRBD2 matches 9 bases. After removal of 4 bases from V and 7 bases from J, the junction contained 18 bases not matched to a gene. Looked up from germline, CDR1 is LGHDT and CDR2 is YNNKEL (reference sequence). CDR3 length: 18 residues. The CDR3 coding sequence is TGTGCCAGCAGCCTACTTGGAGTCCTAGCGGGAATTACAAATACGCAGTATTTT. Translating it yields CASSLLGVLAGITNTQYF.

The chain links TRBV10-3 to TRBJ2-7, with D maybe TRBD1 (5 bases). The CDR3 length is 15 residues. Looked up from germline, CDR1 is ENHRY and CDR2 is SYGVKD. V gave up 3 bases and J gave up 3 bases, with 15 bases separating them. The CDR3 is CAISEGTRQGYEQYF. In DNA, the CDR3 is TGTGCCATCAGTGAAGGAACGCGGCAGGGCTACGAGCAGTACTTC.

As for this clone: Other nucleotide sequences in the sample specify the same CDR3. This rearrangement joins TRBV7-2 to TRBJ2-7; D perhaps matches TRBD1 (6 bases). The CDR3 loop spans 13 amino acids. Looked up from germline, CDR1 is SGHTA and CDR2 is FQGNSA. Trimming removed 1 base from V and 3 bases from J, with 7 bases in between. CDR3 nucleotide sequence: TGTGCCAGCAGCTTAGAAGGGGGCTACGAGCAGTACTTC. Amino acid sequence: CASSLEGGYEQYF. The full variable domain, in which reference TRBV7-2 and TRBJ2-7 provide the parts outside the CDR3, is GAGVSQSPSNKVTEKGKDVELRCDPISGHTALYWYRQSLGQGLEFLIYFQGNSAPDKSGLPSDRFSAERTGGSVSTLTIQRTQQEDSAVYLCASSLEGGYEQYFGPGTRLTVT.

The chain carries TRBV19 and TRBJ1-1; 7 bases match TRBD1. Trimming cost V 11 bases and J 3 bases; bases outside gene matches: 9. CDR1 and CDR2 (germline): LNHDA, SQIVND (reference sequence). The CDR3 has 13 residues. The CDR3 DNA sequence: TGTGCCGGGAAGGGGGCAGGCGACACTGAAGCTTTCTTT. It codes for CAGKGAGDTEAFF.

J is TRBJ1-2 and V is TRBV4-1; a weak D match, TRBD1 (5 bases). Trimming pared 3 bases from V and 1 base from J, leaving 15 bases between. CDR1 and CDR2 from the germline V gene are MGHRA and YSYEKL. There are 16 residues in the CDR3. The chain's CDR3 is CASSHSGGTVNYGYTF. The CDR3 nucleotides read TGCGCCAGCAGCCACTCTGGGGGGACGGTTAACTATGGCTACACCTTC.